The subject of this entry is one T cell receptor (beta chain). This sample was taken from a study of blood T cells in healthy people across ages. A second PCR, run for about 7 to 11 cycles, used a sample-barcoded 5' primer plus a J-beta primer mix. TCRdb used MiXCR to reprocess the 5' RACE reads, holding one entry per CDR3 protein. This table holds more than 1,400,000 distinct CDR3 sequences, about 43% found once. Trimming took 1 base from V and 5 from J, leaving 12 bases between them. The germline CDR1 and CDR2 sequences are LGHDT and YNNKEL (reference sequence). The CDR3 has 15 amino acids. This TCR derives from a woman under 30 in good health. J is TRBJ2-1 and V is TRBV3-1, with D possibly TRBD1 on 5 matching bases. Sequencing was done on a sample of blood. CDR3 residues: CASSQAGSGDNEQFF. Written as DNA, the CDR3 is TGTGCCAGCAGCCAAGCAGGGTCTGGGGACAATGAGCAGTTCTTC.